Listed below are T cell receptor beta chains from one sample, sequenced in a study of blood T cell repertoires in COVID-19. Repertoires were generated with immunoSEQ multiplex PCR, while TCRdb's copy carries only in-frame clones and drops some. The sample yields 120,000 or so clones, 80% seen once. The material sequenced was peripheral blood. The receptors were gathered from a human donor in a cohort sampled during active COVID-19. CDR3s include the opening cysteine and the closing phenylalanine or tryptophan. The order of the fields is V gene, D gene, clone size, J gene, CDR3 protein, CDR3 DNA. The D gene is left open where the match is weak. Clone size appears in some rows only: once, few, many, or a class for an expanded clone.

v_call: TRBV11-3; d_call: .; clone_size: .; j_call: TRBJ2-1; cdr3_aa: CASSLGWRGYNEQFF; cdr3_nt: TGTGCCAGCAGCTTAGGATGGCGGGGCTACAATGAGCAGTTCTTC
v_call: TRBV12-5; d_call: TRBD2; clone_size: once; j_call: TRBJ2-5; cdr3_aa: CASGLPFPLSGGQETQYF; cdr3_nt: TGTGCTAGTGGTTTACCCTTCCCCCTTAGCGGGGGACAAGAGACCCAGTACTTC
v_call: TRBV7-2; d_call: TRBD1; clone_size: few; j_call: TRBJ1-6; cdr3_aa: CASSLGTGGKSPLHF; cdr3_nt: TGTGCCAGCAGCTTAGGGACAGGGGGAAAGTCACCCCTCCACTTT
v_call: TRBV11-2; d_call: TRBD1; clone_size: few; j_call: TRBJ2-7; cdr3_aa: CASSQRGQGYEQYF; cdr3_nt: TGTGCCAGCAGCCAGAGGGGACAGGGGTACGAGCAGTACTTC
v_call: TRBV27; d_call: .; clone_size: .; j_call: TRBJ1-1; cdr3_aa: CASTKNTEAFF; cdr3_nt: TGTGCCAGCACCAAGAACACTGAAGCTTTCTTT
v_call: TRBV11-2; d_call: .; clone_size: few; j_call: TRBJ1-1; cdr3_aa: CASTLRGGGVPEAFF; cdr3_nt: TGTGCCAGCACCCTCCGAGGAGGGGGGGTCCCTGAAGCTTTCTTT
v_call: TRBV28; d_call: .; clone_size: .; j_call: TRBJ1-1; cdr3_aa: CASTSGNGMNTEAFF; cdr3_nt: TGTGCCAGCACCTCGGGGAACGGAATGAACACTGAAGCTTTCTTT
v_call: TRBV9; d_call: TRBD2; clone_size: few; j_call: TRBJ2-4; cdr3_aa: CASSAGGGAKNIQYF; cdr3_nt: TGTGCCAGCAGTGCTGGGGGGGGAGCCAAAAACATTCAGTACTTC
v_call: TRBV3-1/TRBV3-2; d_call: TRBD1; clone_size: .; j_call: TRBJ1-1; cdr3_aa: CASSHPGGNTEAFF; cdr3_nt: TGTGCCAGCAGCCACCCAGGGGGCAACACTGAAGCTTTCTTT
v_call: TRBV29-1; d_call: TRBD2; clone_size: .; j_call: TRBJ2-4; cdr3_aa: CSVALSGSGLQYF; cdr3_nt: TGCAGCGTTGCCCTTAGCGGGAGTGGGCTTCAGTACTTC
v_call: TRBV28; d_call: TRBD1; clone_size: once; j_call: TRBJ1-5; cdr3_aa: CASSPYGQGLYSNQPQHF; cdr3_nt: TGTGCCAGCAGCCCCTACGGACAGGGGCTGTATAGCAATCAGCCCCAGCATTTT
v_call: TRBV4-3; d_call: TRBD2; clone_size: .; j_call: TRBJ2-1; cdr3_aa: CASSQVGGRAYNEQFF; cdr3_nt: TGCGCCAGCAGCCAAGTTGGCGGGAGGGCCTACAATGAGCAGTTCTTC
v_call: TRBV7-8; d_call: .; clone_size: .; j_call: TRBJ1-1; cdr3_aa: CASSLLSTGNTEAFF; cdr3_nt: TGTGCCAGCAGTCTTCTCTCGACAGGGAACACTGAAGCTTTCTTT
v_call: TRBV7-2; d_call: TRBD1; clone_size: .; j_call: TRBJ1-2; cdr3_aa: CASRRPDRGNGYTF; cdr3_nt: TGTGCCAGCAGGCGACCGGACAGGGGGAATGGCTACACCTTC
v_call: TRBV6-6; d_call: .; clone_size: few; j_call: TRBJ1-3; cdr3_aa: CASSYPGAGENTIYF; cdr3_nt: TGTGCCAGCAGTTACCCCGGGGCAGGGGAAAACACCATATATTTT
v_call: TRBV19; d_call: .; clone_size: .; j_call: TRBJ2-5; cdr3_aa: CATSSGAQETQYF; cdr3_nt: TGTGCCACCAGTAGCGGAGCACAAGAGACCCAGTACTTC
v_call: TRBV4-3; d_call: TRBD1; clone_size: .; j_call: TRBJ2-5; cdr3_aa: CASSRDSQETQYF; cdr3_nt: TGCGCCAGCAGTCGGGACAGCCAAGAGACCCAGTACTTC
v_call: TRBV7-2; d_call: TRBD2; clone_size: .; j_call: TRBJ2-5; cdr3_aa: CASSLIAGSQETQYF; cdr3_nt: TGTGCCAGCAGCTTAATAGCGGGGTCCCAAGAGACCCAGTACTTC
v_call: TRBV5-1; d_call: TRBD1; clone_size: few; j_call: TRBJ1-2; cdr3_aa: CASSWGLGQNYGYTF; cdr3_nt: TGCGCCAGCAGCTGGGGACTGGGACAGAACTATGGCTACACCTTC
v_call: TRBV7-9; d_call: .; clone_size: once; j_call: TRBJ1-2; cdr3_aa: CASSPQGGYNGYTF; cdr3_nt: TGTGCCAGCAGTCCCCAAGGGGGTTATAATGGCTACACCTTC
v_call: TRBV5-1; d_call: TRBD2; clone_size: .; j_call: TRBJ2-2; cdr3_aa: CASSRWGGSGELFF; cdr3_nt: TGCGCCAGCAGCAGATGGGGGGGAAGCGGGGAGCTGTTTTTT
v_call: TRBV5-1; d_call: TRBD1; clone_size: .; j_call: TRBJ2-2; cdr3_aa: CASSLQQGTTGELFF; cdr3_nt: TGCGCCAGCAGCTTGCAACAGGGGACCACCGGGGAGCTGTTTTTT
v_call: TRBV19; d_call: .; clone_size: .; j_call: TRBJ2-5; cdr3_aa: CASSIPQSQETQYF; cdr3_nt: TGTGCCAGTAGTATACCGCAGTCCCAAGAGACCCAGTACTTC
v_call: TRBV9; d_call: .; clone_size: once; j_call: TRBJ1-4; cdr3_aa: CASSPIPGPNEKLFF; cdr3_nt: TGTGCCAGCAGCCCCATCCCAGGTCCTAATGAAAAACTGTTTTTT
v_call: TRBV4-1; d_call: TRBD2; clone_size: few; j_call: TRBJ2-1; cdr3_aa: CASSQGSAGVTYNEQFF; cdr3_nt: TGCGCCAGCAGCCAAGGGTCAGCGGGAGTAACCTACAATGAGCAGTTCTTC
v_call: TRBV7-3; d_call: .; clone_size: .; j_call: TRBJ2-3; cdr3_aa: CASSSMSTDTQYF; cdr3_nt: TGTGCCAGCAGCTCCATGAGCACAGATACGCAGTATTTT
v_call: TRBV29-1; d_call: TRBD2; clone_size: once; j_call: TRBJ2-3; cdr3_aa: CSVTLAGGSDTQYF; cdr3_nt: TGCAGCGTGACGCTAGCGGGGGGATCGGATACGCAGTATTTT
v_call: TRBV7-2; d_call: .; clone_size: few; j_call: TRBJ1-6; cdr3_aa: CASSDKPVAPLHF; cdr3_nt: TGTGCCAGCAGTGACAAGCCGGTGGCACCCCTCCACTTT
v_call: TRBV20-1; d_call: TRBD1; clone_size: .; j_call: TRBJ1-1; cdr3_aa: CSAEGTDEAFF; cdr3_nt: TGCAGTGCGGAAGGGACAGACGAAGCTTTCTTT
v_call: TRBV6-2/TRBV6-3; d_call: TRBD1; clone_size: .; j_call: TRBJ1-1; cdr3_aa: CASSYKTWTGWNTEAFF; cdr3_nt: TGTGCCAGCAGTTACAAAACCTGGACAGGGTGGAACACTGAAGCTTTCTTT
v_call: TRBV28; d_call: TRBD1; clone_size: .; j_call: TRBJ1-3; cdr3_aa: CASFQTGTSNTIYF; cdr3_nt: TGTGCCAGCTTTCAGACAGGGACGTCAAACACCATATATTTT
v_call: TRBV28; d_call: .; clone_size: .; j_call: TRBJ2-5; cdr3_aa: CASSFAQGRGQETQYF; cdr3_nt: TGTGCCAGCAGTTTCGCACAGGGACGGGGCCAAGAGACCCAGTACTTC
v_call: TRBV11-2; d_call: .; clone_size: .; j_call: TRBJ2-2; cdr3_aa: CASSLAVNTGELFF; cdr3_nt: TGTGCCAGCAGCTTAGCAGTGAACACCGGGGAGCTGTTTTTT
v_call: TRBV19; d_call: .; clone_size: .; j_call: TRBJ2-5; cdr3_aa: CASSISGGETQYF; cdr3_nt: TGTGCCAGTAGTATCTCCGGCGGGGAGACCCAGTACTTC
v_call: TRBV6-6; d_call: .; clone_size: .; j_call: TRBJ2-7; cdr3_aa: CASSFPAGEQYF; cdr3_nt: TGTGCCAGCAGTTTCCCCGCGGGGGAGCAGTACTTC
v_call: TRBV6-2/TRBV6-3; d_call: .; clone_size: .; j_call: TRBJ1-1; cdr3_aa: CASSYVGSLEGTEAFF; cdr3_nt: TGTGCCAGCAGTTACGTAGGTTCCCTCGAGGGCACTGAAGCTTTCTTT
v_call: TRBV29-1; d_call: TRBD2; clone_size: few; j_call: TRBJ2-3; cdr3_aa: CSVEDLRASGEPSTDTQYF; cdr3_nt: TGCAGCGTTGAAGATCTTAGGGCTAGCGGGGAACCTAGCACAGATACGCAGTATTTT
v_call: TRBV10-3; d_call: TRBD2; clone_size: .; j_call: TRBJ2-5; cdr3_aa: CAISDVSGSQETQYF; cdr3_nt: TGTGCCATCAGTGACGTGAGCGGGAGCCAAGAGACCCAGTACTTC